The 21 T cell receptor beta chains below come from one sample, sequenced in a study of blood T cell repertoires in COVID-19. Sequencing used immunoSEQ multiplex PCR; TCRdb keeps in-frame clones, though not all of them. Here the sample spans approximately 250,000 clones, around four fifths being singletons. The sequenced material came from peripheral blood. These receptors came from a man over 45 with acute or convalescent COVID-19.

V and J are TRBV10-3 and TRBJ2-5, with D possibly TRBD1 on 5 matching bases. This CDR3 spans 14 amino acids. V was trimmed by 5 bases and J by 2 bases, leaving 12 bases between them. Germline CDR1 is ENHRY and CDR2 is SYGVKD. For the CDR3, the DNA is TGTGCCATCAGTCCCCAGACAGCTCAAGAGACCCAGTACTTC. It encodes CAISPQTAQETQYF.

This chain joins TRBV5-1 and TRBJ1-1, with 8 bases identical to TRBD1. Germline values: CDR1 SGHRS, CDR2 YFSETQ. The V and J ends lost 1 base and 3 bases, in that order; junction bases with no gene match: 8. The CDR3 loop spans 16 amino acids. The CDR3 loop reads CASSLFRGQIDTEAFF. The CDR3 DNA is TGCGCCAGCAGCTTGTTCAGGGGGCAGATCGACACTGAAGCTTTCTTT.

In the case of this clone: This CDR3 is also generated by other DNA sequences in the sample. The chain recombines TRBV9 with TRBJ1-1; D is uncertain. Trimming took 2 bases from V and 5 from J, leaving 10 bases between them. The CDR3 has 13 residues. Germline CDR1 is SGDLS and CDR2 is YYNGEE. CDR3 nucleotide sequence: TGTGCCAGCAGCGTGGGAGTGGGAACTGAAGCTTTCTTT. Translated, it gives CASSVGVGTEAFF.

The rearrangement uses TRBV9 and TRBJ1-2; D is ambiguous. The length of the CDR3 is 15 residues. V was trimmed by 0 bases and J by 4 bases, leaving 13 bases between them. Germline-derived CDR1 and CDR2 are SGDLS and YYNGEE. The CDR3 sequence: CASSVAELGGYGYTF. The CDR3 DNA is TGTGCCAGCAGCGTAGCGGAATTAGGCGGCTATGGCTACACCTTC.

This clone was seen just once. The J gene is TRBJ2-7, the V gene TRBV11-1; D may be TRBD1 (6 bases). CDR3 length equals 12 residues. Trimming removed 7 bases at V and 1 base at J, with 8 bases between. From germline, CDR1 is SGHAT and CDR2 FQDESV (reference sequence). CDR3 sequence (DNA): TGTGCCAGCAACGACAGGTCCTACGAGCAGTACTTC. This gives the protein CASNDRSYEQYF.

This chain uses TRBV5-6 with TRBJ1-2, with D unclear. Deletions cut 0 bases from V and 2 bases from J, with 8 bases between. The length of the CDR3 is 14 residues. Germline V gives CDR1 SGHDT, CDR2 YYEEEE. The DNA for the CDR3 is TGTGCCAGCAGCTTGGAGTCCAGAAACTATGGCTACACCTTC. This gives the protein CASSLESRNYGYTF.

The J gene is TRBJ2-2, the V gene TRBV7-6, with 11 nucleotides matching TRBD2. V lost 3 bases and J lost 5; bases outside the gene matches: 14. The CDR3 covers 19 residues. Germline assignment: CDR1 SGHVS and CDR2 FNYEAQ. CDR3 sequence (DNA): TGTGCCAGCAGCTTCGCGGTTAGCGGGGGGGCCCTGTATACCGGGGAGCTGTTTTTT. Residues: CASSFAVSGGALYTGELFF.

This chain joins TRBV5-1 and TRBJ2-5; perhaps TRBD2 as D (6 bases). The CDR3 spans 15 residues. Trimming pared 1 base from V and 5 bases from J, leaving 15 bases between. Germline CDR1 SGHRS, CDR2 YFSETQ. The CDR3 loop reads CASSLMGGLAETQYF. The CDR3 coding sequence is TGCGCCAGCAGCTTGATGGGGGGTCTAGCCGAGACCCAGTACTTC.

The V gene is TRBV11-3, the J gene TRBJ2-7; 8 bases match TRBD1. Trimming at V came to 3 bases and at J to 4 bases, leaving 2 bases not matched to a gene. The CDR3 sequence is 13 residues long. Per germline, CDR1 SGHNT and CDR2 YENEEA. This CDR3 reads CASSFQGAYEQYF. The CDR3 coding sequence is TGTGCCAGCAGCTTCCAGGGGGCATACGAGCAGTACTTC.

The rearrangement uses TRBV5-1 and TRBJ2-3; tentatively, D is TRBD2 (5 bases). Trimming left V 0 bases short and J 1 base short, with 12 bases between. Germline lookup yields CDR1 SGHRS and CDR2 YFSETQ. The CDR3 consists of 16 residues. This chain's CDR3 is CASSLEVRGGTDTQYF. CDR3 nucleotides: TGCGCCAGCAGCTTGGAAGTTCGGGGTGGCACAGATACGCAGTATTTT. Filled out from reference TRBV5-1 and TRBJ2-3, the complete variable domain reads KAGVTQTPRYLIKTRGQQVTLSCSPISGHRSVSWYQQTPGQGLQFLFEYFSETQRNKGNFPGRFSGRQFSNSRSEMNVSTLELGDSALYLCASSLEVRGGTDTQYFGPGTRLTVL.

The chain recombines TRBV24-1 with TRBJ1-2; 7 nucleotides align to TRBD1. The junction had 7 bases not matched to a gene; V was cut back by 6 bases and J by 7 bases. The germline V gene has CDR1 KGHDR and CDR2 SFDVKD. The CDR3 extends over 13 amino acids. CDR3 loop: CATSMTGTSGYTF. CDR3 bases: TGTGCCACCAGTATGACAGGGACCTCTGGCTACACCTTC.

This clone has more than one count but fewer than ten. The chain joins TRBV2 to TRBJ2-3, with TRBD2 matching over 12 bases. This CDR3 region has 17 residues. The J segment lost 6 bases and the V segment lost 2 bases, leaving 9 bases of the junction unmatched. Germline V gives CDR1 SNHLY, CDR2 FYNNEI. This chain's CDR3 is CASSEMGLAGGLDTQYF. The CDR3 DNA sequence: TGTGCCAGCAGTGAAATGGGGCTAGCGGGAGGGTTGGATACGCAGTATTTT.

The V and J genes are TRBV6-1 and TRBJ1-1, with D perhaps matching TRBD1 (6 bases). The V gene lost 1 base and the J gene lost 7 bases, with 16 bases spanning the gap. This CDR3 has 15 residues. Germline assignment: CDR1 MNHNS and CDR2 SASEGT. Written as DNA, the CDR3 is TGTGCCAGCAGTGAAGTCGGGCGGACGACAGGTGAAGCTTTCTTT. Protein: CASSEVGRTTGEAFF.

This chain links TRBV19 with TRBJ1-6; D perhaps matches TRBD1 (5 bases). CDR3 length: 14 residues. Per the germline V gene, CDR1 is LNHDA and CDR2 is SQIVND (reference sequence). V lost 11 bases to trimming and J lost 3 bases, with 14 bases between them. The CDR3 bases are TGTGCCGGGGGAGGAAACGGCTATAATTCACCCCTCCACTTT. It is translated as CAGGGNGYNSPLHF.

This clone was counted a single time. V usage is TRBV6-1 and J usage is TRBJ1-6; D gene uncertain. The germline gives CDR1 MNHNS, CDR2 SASEGT. Trimming cost V 1 base and J 9 bases, with 10 bases left between them. The CDR3 contains 14 residues. For the CDR3, the DNA is TGTGCCAGCAGTGAAGGGGCAGCCCGTTCACCCCTCCACTTT. Encoded protein: CASSEGAARSPLHF.

For this clone: Within the sample, other DNA sequences also encode this same CDR3. This chain uses TRBV5-1 with TRBJ1-1, with TRBD1 matching 8 bases. The V segment lost 4 bases and the J segment 5 bases; nucleotides outside the gene matches: 7. The CDR3 totals 14 residues. Germline values: CDR1 SGHRS, CDR2 YFSETQ. This CDR3 reads CASSPTGGSTEAFF. In nucleotides, the CDR3 is TGCGCCAGCAGCCCTACAGGGGGGTCGACTGAAGCTTTCTTT.

The rearrangement joins TRBV7-9 to TRBJ2-1, with D hard to call. V was cut by 5 bases and J by 4 bases, with 12 bases left in between. From germline, CDR1 is SEHNR and CDR2 FQNEAQ (reference sequence). This CDR3 has 14 amino acids. CDR3 nucleotide sequence: TGTGCCAGCAGCCCCCATGCGGCTTACAATGAGCAGTTCTTC. This gives the protein CASSPHAAYNEQFF.

The sample holds one count of this clone. This chain connects TRBV7-9 to TRBJ1-2; unclear D gene. Trimming left V 1 base short and J 4 bases short, with 13 bases between. Germline V lookup: CDR1 SEHNR, CDR2 FQNEAQ (reference sequence). The CDR3 loop spans 15 amino acids. CDR3 protein: CASSLVGFEVYGYTF. The DNA for the CDR3 is TGTGCCAGCAGCTTAGTCGGGTTTGAGGTCTATGGCTACACCTTC.

CDR3 nucleotides: TGTGCCAGCAGTTACCTCGGGACAGCTAACAGGGAGCAGTTCTTC. It translates to CASSYLGTANREQFF. This rearrangement joins TRBV6-7 to TRBJ2-1; TRBD1 matches 7 bases. TRBV6-7 is identified as an open reading frame with a role that is uncertain. With 2 bases clipped from V and 10 bases from J, the junction kept 11 bases outside the gene matches. The CDR3 loop spans 15 amino acids.

The chain recombines TRBV4-2 with TRBJ1-1; TRBD1 matches 8 bases. Germline CDR1 reads LGHNA; CDR2 reads YNFKEQ. Unmatched junction bases numbered 7, after V lost 3 bases and J lost 4 bases. The CDR3 sequence is 15 residues long. This chain's CDR3 is CASSHSTGAGTEAFF. CDR3 coding DNA: TGTGCCAGCAGCCATTCGACAGGGGCGGGCACTGAAGCTTTCTTT.

V and J are TRBV14 and TRBJ1-5, with D tentatively TRBD1 (6 bases). The germline CDR1 and CDR2 sequences are SGHDN and FVKESK. With 3 bases removed from V and 5 bases from J, the gap between germline ends came to 8 bases. This CDR3 has 13 residues. CDR3 sequence: CASSQDSHQPQHF. The CDR3 DNA is TGTGCCAGCAGCCAGGACAGTCATCAGCCCCAGCATTTT.